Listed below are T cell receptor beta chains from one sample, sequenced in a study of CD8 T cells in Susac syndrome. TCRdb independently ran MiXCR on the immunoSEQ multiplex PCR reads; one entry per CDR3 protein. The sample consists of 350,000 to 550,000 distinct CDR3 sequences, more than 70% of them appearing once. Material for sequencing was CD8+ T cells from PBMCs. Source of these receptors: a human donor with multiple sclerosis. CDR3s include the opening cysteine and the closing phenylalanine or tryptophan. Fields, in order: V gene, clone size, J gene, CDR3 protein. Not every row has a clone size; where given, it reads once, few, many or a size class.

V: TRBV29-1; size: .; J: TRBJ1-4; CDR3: CSVLTGSNEKLFF
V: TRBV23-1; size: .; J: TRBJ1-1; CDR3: CASSQGVSAEAFF
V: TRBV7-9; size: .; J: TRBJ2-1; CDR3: CASSLEIAGGPFF
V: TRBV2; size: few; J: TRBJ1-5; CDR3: CASSEGQHSNQPQHF
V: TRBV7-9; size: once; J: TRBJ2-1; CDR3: CASSLAWAGGPYNEQFF
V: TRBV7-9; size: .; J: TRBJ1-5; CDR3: CASSLVGQGALGNQPQHF
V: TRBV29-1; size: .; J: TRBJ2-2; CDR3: CSGTDTGELFF
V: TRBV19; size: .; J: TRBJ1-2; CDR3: CASKTGRFEESYTF
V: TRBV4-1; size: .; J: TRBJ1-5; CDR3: CASSQSTNSNQPQHF
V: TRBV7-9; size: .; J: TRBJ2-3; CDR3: CASSKNADSLGDTQYF
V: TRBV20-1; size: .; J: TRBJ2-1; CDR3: CSATTQGGNEQFF
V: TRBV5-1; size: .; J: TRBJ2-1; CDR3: CASWDSRSYNEQFF
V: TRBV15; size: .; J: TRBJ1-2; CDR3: CATRVPGQGQGYGYTF
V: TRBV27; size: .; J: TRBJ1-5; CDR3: CASSPSTGIQPQHF
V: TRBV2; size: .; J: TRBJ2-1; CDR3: CASNGGLSGYNEQFF
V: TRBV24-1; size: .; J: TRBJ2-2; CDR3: CATSATGEETGELFF
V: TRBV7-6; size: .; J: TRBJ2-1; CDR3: CASSEGLADNEQFF
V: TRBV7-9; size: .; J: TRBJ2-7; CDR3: CASSYPTSGSTYEQYF
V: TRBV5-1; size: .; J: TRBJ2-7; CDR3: CASSPGVGGISSYEQYF
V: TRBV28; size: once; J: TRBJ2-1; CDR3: CASSPTGGLYNEQFF
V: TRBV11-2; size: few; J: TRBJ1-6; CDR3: CASSIDDF
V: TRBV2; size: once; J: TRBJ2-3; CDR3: CASTRGLAEDTQYF
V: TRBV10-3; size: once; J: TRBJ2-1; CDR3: CAISESPGGSLSSYNEQFF
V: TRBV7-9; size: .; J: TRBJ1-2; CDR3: CASQSGDRAPYGYTF
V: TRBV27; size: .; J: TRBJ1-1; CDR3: CASSLGGVLTEAFF
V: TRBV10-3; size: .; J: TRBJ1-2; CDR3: CATRGADPNYGYTF
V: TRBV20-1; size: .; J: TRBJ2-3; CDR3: CSARDGTTDTQYF
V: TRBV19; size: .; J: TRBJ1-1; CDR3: CASSESWNTEAFF
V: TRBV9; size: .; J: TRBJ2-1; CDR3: CASSVGASRGPGHEQFF
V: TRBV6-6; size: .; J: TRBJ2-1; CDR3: CASSYLPGRPYNEQFF